A selection of T cell receptor beta chains follows, all from one sample in a study of blood T cell repertoires in COVID-19. TCRdb's table, derived via immunoSEQ multiplex PCR, lists solely in-frame clones and lacks some. Of under 70,000 clones in the sample, 80% to 90% were seen once. Sequenced input: peripheral blood. These receptors were obtained from a woman between 18 and 30 years old with acute or convalescent COVID-19. The CDR3 runs from the conserved cysteine through the conserved F or W. D genes are given only for firm matches. The listing skips clone size in some rows; elsewhere it reads once, few, many or a size class.

cdr3_length	v_call	j_call	clone_size	d_call	cdr3_nt	cdr3_aa
19	TRBV24-1	TRBJ2-3	NA	TRBD2	TGTGCCACCAGTGATTTGGAATTGCGGGAGGGCCGGGATAGAGATACGCAGTATTTT	CATSDLELREGRDRDTQYF
15	TRBV5-1	TRBJ1-4	once	NA	TGCGCCAGCAGCTTGGGGGACACCCTTAATGAAAAACTGTTTTTT	CASSLGDTLNEKLFF
17	TRBV27	TRBJ2-1	NA	NA	TGTGCCAGCAGTTTATCAGGACAGAACCGCGTATACAATGAGCAGTTCTTC	CASSLSGQNRVYNEQFF
16	TRBV6-2/TRBV6-3	TRBJ1-1	NA	NA	TGTGCCAGCAGTTACGGTCTGTTAACGGACTACACTGAAGCTTTCTTT	CASSYGLLTDYTEAFF
16	TRBV6-1	TRBJ1-4	NA	TRBD1	TGTGCCAGCAGTGAAGTATTGGAGGCCCCAGGGGGAAAACTGTTTTTT	CASSEVLEAPGGKLFF
16	TRBV7-9	TRBJ2-7	NA	TRBD2	TGTGCCAGCAGCTTCGTGGGCGGGAGGGGATCCTACGAGCAGTACTTC	CASSFVGGRGSYEQYF
15	TRBV15	TRBJ1-2	NA	NA	TGTGCCACCAGCAGAGATCGGGATAGTTTTAGTGGCTACACCTTC	CATSRDRDSFSGYTF
16	TRBV5-1	TRBJ1-3	NA	NA	TGCGCCAGCAGCTTGGACGCGGTGAGCTCTGGAAACACCATATATTTT	CASSLDAVSSGNTIYF
15	TRBV6-5	TRBJ2-2	NA	TRBD2	TGTGCCAGCAATGGGCCCCGGGGGGACACCGGGGAGCTGTTTTTT	CASNGPRGDTGELFF
16	TRBV18	TRBJ2-1	NA	TRBD2	TGTGCCAGCTCACCAATTCCTCGCGGGAGTTACAATGAGCAGTTCTTC	CASSPIPRGSYNEQFF
17	TRBV21-1	TRBJ1-5	NA	NA	TGTGCCAGCAGCAAAGTTCTCAGGGGGCCAGGAAATCAGCCCCAGCATTTT	CASSKVLRGPGNQPQHF
14	TRBV4-1	TRBJ1-1	NA	TRBD1	TGCGCCAGCAGCCAGGGACAGGGGGTCACTGAAGCTTTCTTT	CASSQGQGVTEAFF
15	TRBV10-3	TRBJ2-4	NA	NA	TGTGCCATCAGTGAGTCGGAAGGCAGCGAAAACATTCAGTACTTC	CAISESEGSENIQYF
15	TRBV2	TRBJ1-1	NA	TRBD1	TGTGCCAGCAGTGGAGAACAGGGGGCCGGGACTGAAGCTTTCTTT	CASSGEQGAGTEAFF
14	TRBV14	TRBJ2-5	NA	TRBD1	TGTGCCAGCAGCCCCATACAGGGGGGTGAGACCCAGTACTTC	CASSPIQGGETQYF
17	TRBV15	TRBJ1-4	NA	TRBD1	TGTGCCACCAGCACCCCCCGCCGATCCGGGACAGACGCTATGGTGTTTTTT	CATSTPRRSGTDAMVFF
15	TRBV6-2/TRBV6-3	TRBJ2-1	NA	NA	TGTGCCAGCAGTTACAGAGGTCTAGAAATTGTGGAGCAGTTCTTC	CASSYRGLEIVEQFF
14	TRBV19	TRBJ2-3	NA	TRBD2	TGTGCCAGTAGTATCGGGGGGAGGACAGATACGCAGTATTTT	CASSIGGRTDTQYF
13	TRBV30	TRBJ1-4	NA	NA	TGTGCCTGGAGTGGAGGGGCGGGAGAAAAACTGTTTTTT	CAWSGGAGEKLFF
14	TRBV4-3	TRBJ1-1	once	NA	TGCGCCAGCAGCCAAGTTAACAAGAACACTGAAGCTTTCTTT	CASSQVNKNTEAFF
15	TRBV13	TRBJ2-1	NA	NA	TGTGCCAGCAGCTTAATGGCAGGGGACCACAATGAGCAGTTCTTC	CASSLMAGDHNEQFF
15	TRBV4-2	TRBJ1-4	NA	TRBD1	TGTGCCAGCAAAAAAGGGACAGGGCCGGATGAAAAACTGTTTTTT	CASKKGTGPDEKLFF
17	TRBV19	TRBJ2-7	NA	TRBD1	TGTGCCAGTAGTATTACGTGCGGGGACAGGGGATGCGGCGAGCAGTACTTC	CASSITCGDRGCGEQYF
15	TRBV3-1/TRBV3-2	TRBJ2-3	NA	NA	TGTGCCAGCAGCCAAGAGTACAGTATTGTAGATACGCAGTATTTT	CASSQEYSIVDTQYF
16	TRBV3-1/TRBV3-2	TRBJ1-6	NA	NA	TGTGCCAGCAGCCACCGAACTCCAGGGGCCTATTCACCCCTCCACTTT	CASSHRTPGAYSPLHF
17	TRBV5-1	TRBJ2-3	NA	TRBD2	TGCGCCAGCAGCTTGGCCTGGCGGGGGGATAGCACAGATACGCAGTATTTT	CASSLAWRGDSTDTQYF
12	TRBV2	TRBJ2-7	NA	NA	TGTGCCAGCAGTGAGCAGGGCGGCGAGCAGTACTTC	CASSEQGGEQYF
15	TRBV5-1	TRBJ2-7	NA	TRBD2	TGCGCCAGCAGCTTGGTTGCGGGGGAAGCCTACGAGCAGTACTTC	CASSLVAGEAYEQYF
13	TRBV10-3	TRBJ2-7	NA	TRBD2	TGTGCCATCAGTGAGCGGGGGGGTTACGAGCAGTACTTC	CAISERGGYEQYF
15	TRBV27	TRBJ2-1	NA	NA	TGTGCCAGCAGTTCGCGACAGGTGTCATACAATGAGCAGTTCTTC	CASSSRQVSYNEQFF
12	TRBV30	TRBJ2-1	few	NA	TGTGCCTGGAGTGTAACGGGTCATGAGCAGTTCTTC	CAWSVTGHEQFF
12	TRBV30	TRBJ1-3	NA	NA	TGTGCCTGGAGTGAAGTCCGCGGCACCATATATTTT	CAWSEVRGTIYF
14	TRBV2	TRBJ1-5	NA	NA	TGTGCCAGCAGTCACACCGTGAGCAATCAGCCCCAGCATTTT	CASSHTVSNQPQHF
13	TRBV6-6	TRBJ1-1	NA	NA	TGTGCCAGCAGAGACCGGGGTAACACTGAAGCTTTCTTT	CASRDRGNTEAFF
12	TRBV27	TRBJ1-2	once	TRBD1	TGTGCCAGCAGACAGGGGAACTATGGCTACACCTTC	CASRQGNYGYTF
15	TRBV5-8	TRBJ1-1	medium-sized	TRBD1	TGTGCCAGCAGCTTGGAAGGGGGCAAGGTTTCTGAAGCTTTCTTT	CASSLEGGKVSEAFF
17	TRBV10-1	TRBJ2-3	NA	TRBD2	TGCGCCAGCAGTGATTATGGAACTAGCGGGGGTACAGATACGCAGTATTTT	CASSDYGTSGGTDTQYF
15	TRBV6-6	TRBJ2-2	NA	TRBD1	TGTGCCAGCAGTTACGTGACAGGGGGCACCGGGGAGCTGTTTTTT	CASSYVTGGTGELFF
15	TRBV30	TRBJ1-1	NA	TRBD1	TGTGCCTGTACAGGGACAGGGTGGAGGGACACTGAAGCTTTCTTT	CACTGTGWRDTEAFF
15	TRBV5-5	TRBJ2-7	NA	TRBD2	TGTGCCAGCAGCTTGGATCTGGGACTACCGTACGAGCAGTACTTC	CASSLDLGLPYEQYF
15	TRBV19	TRBJ1-4	NA	NA	TGTGCCAGTAGTATACTATCACAGGGTGTCGAAAAACTGTTTTTT	CASSILSQGVEKLFF
13	TRBV11-1	TRBJ1-1	NA	NA	TGTGCCAGCAGCTCGAACATGAACACTGAAGCTTTCTTT	CASSSNMNTEAFF
15	TRBV29-1	TRBJ1-2	NA	TRBD1	TGCAGCGTGGCTTCCGGGACAGGGGGCATTCTTGGCTACACCTTC	CSVASGTGGILGYTF
13	TRBV10-3	TRBJ1-2	NA	NA	TGTGCCATCAGTGGGGGCCCGGACTATGGCTACACCTTC	CAISGGPDYGYTF